Listed below are T cell receptor beta chains from one sample, sequenced in a study of blood T cell repertoires in COVID-19. Clones were read by immunoSEQ multiplex PCR, and TCRdb kept only the in-frame ones, dropping some. The table has some 230,000 clones, roughly 80% seen once. Sequencing was carried out using PBMCs or T cells enriched from blood (not recorded which). Every receptor here comes from a woman in her 40s with acute COVID-19. The CDR3 runs from the conserved cysteine through the conserved F or W. Fields, in order: V gene, J gene, CDR3 length, CDR3 protein.

TRBV7-9	TRBJ1-6	14	CASSFTGYNSPLHF
TRBV3-1/TRBV3-2	TRBJ1-2	19	CASSQDFSEQGTSRNGYTF
TRBV5-1	TRBJ2-7	16	CASSLGRTGERYEQYF
TRBV30	TRBJ1-1	14	CAWSSGQGVTEAFF
TRBV27	TRBJ2-7	13	CASSLSASYEQYF
TRBV27	TRBJ1-2	15	CASSPWTGESYGYTF
TRBV7-2	TRBJ2-1	14	CASTPDSSYNEQFF
TRBV11-3	TRBJ2-3	17	CASSPGTSGGSTDTQYF
TRBV6-2/TRBV6-3	TRBJ2-5	14	CASSYPSLKETQYF
TRBV11-1	TRBJ2-3	14	CASSPFRGTDTQYF
TRBV7-6	TRBJ1-3	14	CASSLEQGRNTIYF
TRBV7-9	TRBJ1-2	14	CASSPWGDNYGYTF
TRBV7-2	TRBJ1-2	12	CASNSVSYGYTF
TRBV6-5	TRBJ1-2	14	CASSRGPTNYGYTF
TRBV6-5	TRBJ1-5	15	CASKTVTGTNQPQHF
TRBV27	TRBJ1-1	15	CASSPWGQGDTEAFF
TRBV2	TRBJ1-5	15	CASKLDGNSNQPQHF
TRBV28	TRBJ1-3	12	CASSLVGNTIYF
TRBV7-3	TRBJ2-6	18	CASSSHRGLLSGANVLTF
TRBV11-2	TRBJ2-3	19	CASSSPFSGGAASTDTQYF
TRBV27	TRBJ1-6	14	CASSPRGAHSPLHF
TRBV6-5	TRBJ1-5	13	CASSALGNQPQHF
TRBV7-2	TRBJ2-1	15	CASSLASGRGYEQFF
TRBV2	TRBJ2-4	15	CASRRQSLGPNIQYF
TRBV10-2	TRBJ1-4	14	CASNPGGTDEKLFF
TRBV4-3	TRBJ1-4	18	CASSQDRPGSWLGEKLFF
TRBV7-9	TRBJ1-2	15	CASSSRTGAHRGYTF
TRBV9	TRBJ2-1	15	CASSVGTSGGGEQFF
TRBV2	TRBJ2-1	17	CASSGGTGRGLYNEQFF
TRBV5-1	TRBJ1-1	14	CASKPGTENTEAFF
TRBV5-1	TRBJ2-2	13	CASSLAYSGELFF
TRBV7-3	TRBJ2-7	15	CASSFEREEPYEQYF
TRBV6-6	TRBJ1-1	15	CASSYSGGVDTEAFF